This T cell receptor (beta chain) was sequenced in a study of T cells in Graves' hyperthyroidism and ophthalmopathy (dated by TCRdb to 2018 to 2020). About the study as a whole: Peripheral blood samples were taken at the time of initial diagnosis, prior to any treatment. The paper describes TCR Vbeta CDR3 sequencing of more than 120 peripheral blood samples, made up of 40 to 45 ophthalmopathy patients, 70 to 75 hyperthyroidism patients and roughly 17 progressor patients. To identify distinguishing TCR V-J signatures, a discovery cohort of roughly 100 patients was used, comprising 40 to 45 with Graves' ophthalmopathy and some 57 with stable Graves' hyperthyroidism. Thyroid tissue and blood T-cell repertoires from roughly six Graves' hyperthyroidism patients were also compared in the study. An independent validation cohort of fewer than 20 hyperthyroidism patients and about 15 patients who later progressed to ophthalmopathy tested prospective prediction of ophthalmopathy. The 80 to 100 discovery patients were randomly divided into training and test sets at a 7:3 ratio. After sampling, hyperthyroidism patients received methimazole starting at 30 mg daily, and ophthalmopathy patients received high-dose intravenous methylprednisolone. Results the study describes overall, beyond this receptor: During validation, the model predicted progression to ophthalmopathy a median of approximately six months ahead of onset, with around 71% sensitivity and 72.22% specificity. Sample size was not statistically predetermined, and blinding of investigators to group allocation was not performed. Most expanded thyroid clonotypes (frequency above 0.001) were also detected in blood, suggesting blood repertoires may reflect thyroid immune responses. A 13 V-J signature model separated ophthalmopathy from stable hyperthyroidism, with approximately 87% sensitivity and 81% to 83% specificity in cross-validation and 80%/75% in testing.

TCR beta CDR3 regions were amplified from RNA transcripts. The first round of RT-PCR for the TCR CDR3 was performed with the HTBI primer set and the Qiagen OneStep RT-PCR kit. A second multiplex PCR round built the libraries, followed by size selection and purification. Paired-end sequencing of the libraries was performed with 100 bp reads on an Illumina HiSeq2000. The original pipeline was this. SOAPnuke was used to process the raw data, removing reads that contained adapters or uncalled bases, had a mean Phred below 15, or lacked an exact match to the constant primer or identifier. High-quality paired reads were merged using COPE v1.2.5, and each unique nucleotide sequence was defined as a clonotype. MiTCR v1.1 was used to align clonotypes to the IMGT TRBV, TRBD and TRBJ reference segments. The analysis included only V-J combinations with a frequency above 0.0001, which together covered about 99% of the repertoires. A TCS score was defined as the ratio between F50 (clonal expansion) and ExV (chaos), using BLOSUM62-based TCRdist between CDR3 peptides within each V-J. Welch's t-statistics and random forest reduced several hundred V-J features to 13, which were used in a naive Bayes classifier (R e1071). Clones were called with MiXCR by TCRdb after fastp trimmed the public reads at Q25, and only in-frame beta chains were retained. Every CDR3 protein is listed once, alongside the most common genes and DNA of its rows. The V and J calls were not made by the authors but by TCRdb's processing. This sample holds under 800,000 distinct CDR3 sequences; 11% to 15% were observed only once. The top ten constitute 10% of the sample.

V loses 1 base, J loses 1 base, and the germline ends lie 1 base apart. The CDR3 spans 13 residues, from the cysteine through the phenylalanine. The entry retains the CDR3 DNA only, 39 bases that are in frame from base 1. As encoded in the germline V gene, CDR1 is LGHNA while CDR2 is YNFKEQ. Stable Graves' hyperthyroidism was defined as no progression to ophthalmopathy during 18 months of follow-up. Hyperthyroidism patients were newly diagnosed, had a disease duration of under 2 months, and were aged 18 to 65 years. Patients with uncontrolled infections, other autoimmune diseases, pregnancy or lactation were excluded. Diagnoses were established on the basis of clinical symptoms, serum thyroxine and TRAb, thyroid ultrasound, and orbital computed tomography. Ficoll-Paque density gradient centrifugation was used to isolate PBMCs from approximately 10 ml of fresh peripheral blood. Total RNA was extracted using Trizol reagent, and RNA quality was assessed on an Agilent 2100 Bioanalyzer.

Details on this clonotype: Its specific antigen is unknown. No clone much larger than this one lies a single base away; base qualities are absent.

This receptor was obtained from a young woman with Graves' hyperthyroidism. Sequenced material: blood. The rearrangement joined TRBV4-2 to TRBJ1-4, with an unclear D gene assignment. The DNA sequence is TGTGCCAGCAGCCAAGTAACTAATGAAAAACTGTTTTTT. The translation is CASSQVTNEKLFF.